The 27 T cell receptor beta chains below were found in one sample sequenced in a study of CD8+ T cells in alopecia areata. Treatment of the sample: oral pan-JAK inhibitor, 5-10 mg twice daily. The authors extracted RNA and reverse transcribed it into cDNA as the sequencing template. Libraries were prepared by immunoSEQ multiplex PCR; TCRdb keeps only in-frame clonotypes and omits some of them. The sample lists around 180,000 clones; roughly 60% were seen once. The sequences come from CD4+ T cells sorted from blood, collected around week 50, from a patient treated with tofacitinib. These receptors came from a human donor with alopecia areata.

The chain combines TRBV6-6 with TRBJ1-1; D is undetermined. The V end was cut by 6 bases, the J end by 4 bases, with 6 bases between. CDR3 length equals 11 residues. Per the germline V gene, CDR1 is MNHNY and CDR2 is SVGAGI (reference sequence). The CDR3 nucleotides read TGTGCCAGCAGAGAGGGCACTGAAGCTTTCTTT. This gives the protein CASREGTEAFF.

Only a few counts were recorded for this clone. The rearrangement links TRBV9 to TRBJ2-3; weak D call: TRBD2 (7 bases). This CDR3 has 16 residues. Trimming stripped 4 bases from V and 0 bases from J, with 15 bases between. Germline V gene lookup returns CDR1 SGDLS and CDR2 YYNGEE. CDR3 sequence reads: CASSFGRGPSTDTQYF. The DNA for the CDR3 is TGTGCCAGCAGCTTCGGGCGGGGGCCTAGCACAGATACGCAGTATTTT.

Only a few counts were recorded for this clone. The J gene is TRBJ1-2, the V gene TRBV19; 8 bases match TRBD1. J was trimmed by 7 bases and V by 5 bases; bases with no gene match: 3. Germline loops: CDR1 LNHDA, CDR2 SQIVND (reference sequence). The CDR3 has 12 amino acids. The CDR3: CASSPTGVGYTF. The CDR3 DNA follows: TGTGCCAGTAGTCCGACAGGGGTTGGCTACACCTTC.

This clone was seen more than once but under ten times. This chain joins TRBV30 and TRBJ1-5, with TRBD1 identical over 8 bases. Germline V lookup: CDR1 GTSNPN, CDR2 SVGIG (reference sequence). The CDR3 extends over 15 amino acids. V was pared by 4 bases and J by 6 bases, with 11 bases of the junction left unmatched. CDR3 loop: CAWNPGGGLGQPQHF. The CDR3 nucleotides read TGTGCCTGGAACCCAGGGGGCGGATTGGGTCAGCCCCAGCATTTT.

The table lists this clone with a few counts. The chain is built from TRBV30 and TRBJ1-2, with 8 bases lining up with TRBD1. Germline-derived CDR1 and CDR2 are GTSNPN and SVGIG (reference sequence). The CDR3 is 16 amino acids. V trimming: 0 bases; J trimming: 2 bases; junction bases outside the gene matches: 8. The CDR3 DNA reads TGTGCCTGGAGTGTACGGACAGGGCGAAACAACTATGGCTACACCTTC. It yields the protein CAWSVRTGRNNYGYTF. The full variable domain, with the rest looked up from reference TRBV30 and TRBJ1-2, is SQTIHQWPATLVQPVGSPLSLECTVEGTSNPNLYWYRQAAGRGLQLLFYSVGIGQISSEVPQNLSASRPQDRQFILSSKKLLLSDSGFYLCAWSVRTGRNNYGYTFGSGTRLTVV.

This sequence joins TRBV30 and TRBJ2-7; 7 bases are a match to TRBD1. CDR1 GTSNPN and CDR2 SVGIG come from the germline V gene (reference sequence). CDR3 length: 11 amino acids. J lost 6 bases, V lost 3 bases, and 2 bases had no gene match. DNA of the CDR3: TGTGCCTGGAGCACAGGGGCCGAGCAGTACTTC. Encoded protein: CAWSTGAEQYF. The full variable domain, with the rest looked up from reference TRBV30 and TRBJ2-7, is SQTIHQWPATLVQPVGSPLSLECTVEGTSNPNLYWYRQAAGRGLQLLFYSVGIGQISSEVPQNLSASRPQDRQFILSSKKLLLSDSGFYLCAWSTGAEQYFGPGTRLTVT.

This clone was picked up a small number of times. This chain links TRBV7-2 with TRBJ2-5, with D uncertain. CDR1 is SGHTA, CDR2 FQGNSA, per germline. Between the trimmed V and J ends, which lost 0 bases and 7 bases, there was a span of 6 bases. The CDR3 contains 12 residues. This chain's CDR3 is CASSLALGTQYF. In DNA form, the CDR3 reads TGTGCCAGCAGCTTAGCCCTGGGGACCCAGTACTTC. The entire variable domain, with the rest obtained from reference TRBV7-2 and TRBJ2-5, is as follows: GAGVSQSPSNKVTEKGKDVELRCDPISGHTALYWYRQSLGQGLEFLIYFQGNSAPDKSGLPSDRFSAERTGGSVSTLTIQRTQQEDSAVYLCASSLALGTQYFGPGTRLLVL.

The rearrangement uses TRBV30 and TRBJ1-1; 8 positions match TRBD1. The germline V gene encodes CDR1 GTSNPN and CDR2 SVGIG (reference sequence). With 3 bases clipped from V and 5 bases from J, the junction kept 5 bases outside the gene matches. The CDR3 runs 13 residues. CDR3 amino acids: CAWRGDRWTEAFF. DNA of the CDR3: TGTGCCTGGAGAGGGGACAGGTGGACTGAAGCTTTCTTT.

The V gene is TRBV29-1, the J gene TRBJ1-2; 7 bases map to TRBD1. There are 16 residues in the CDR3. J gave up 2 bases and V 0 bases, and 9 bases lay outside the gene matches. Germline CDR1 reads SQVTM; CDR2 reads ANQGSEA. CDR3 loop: CSVEETQGLLNYGYTF. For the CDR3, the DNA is TGCAGCGTTGAAGAAACACAGGGGTTACTAAACTATGGCTACACCTTC.

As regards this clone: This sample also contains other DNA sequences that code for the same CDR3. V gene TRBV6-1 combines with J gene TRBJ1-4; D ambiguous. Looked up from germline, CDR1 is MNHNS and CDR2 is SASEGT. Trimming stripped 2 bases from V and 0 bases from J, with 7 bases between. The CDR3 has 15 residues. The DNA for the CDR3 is TGTGCCAGCAGTGAAACAAGGGCAACTAATGAAAAACTGTTTTTT. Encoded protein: CASSETRATNEKLFF.

CDR3 nucleotide sequence: TGTGCCAGCAGCCATAACAGAGACGAGCAGTACTTC. Its translation is CASSHNRDEQYF. The genes are TRBV7-9 and TRBJ2-7; D ambiguous. V lost 5 bases, J lost 5 bases, and 10 bases lay in between. The CDR3 spans 12 residues. Germline values: CDR1 SEHNR, CDR2 FQNEAQ (reference sequence). Based on the CDR3 plus reference TRBV7-9 and TRBJ2-7, the full variable domain is DTGVSQNPRHKITKRGQNVTFRCDPISEHNRLYWYRQTLGQGPEFLTYFQNEAQLEKSRLLSDRFSAERPKGSFSTLEIQRTEQGDSAMYLCASSHNRDEQYFGPGTRLTVT.

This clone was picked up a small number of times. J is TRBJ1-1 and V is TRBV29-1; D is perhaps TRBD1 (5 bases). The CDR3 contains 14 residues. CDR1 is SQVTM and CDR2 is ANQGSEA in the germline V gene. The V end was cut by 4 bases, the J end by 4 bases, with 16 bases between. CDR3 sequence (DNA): TGCAGCGTTGCCACTCAGGGAATCCGCACTGAAGCTTTCTTT. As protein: CSVATQGIRTEAFF.

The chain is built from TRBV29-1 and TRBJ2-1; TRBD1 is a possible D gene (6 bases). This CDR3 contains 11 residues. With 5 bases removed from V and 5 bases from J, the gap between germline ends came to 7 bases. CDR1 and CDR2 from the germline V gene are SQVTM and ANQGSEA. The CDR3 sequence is CSVWDNNEQFF. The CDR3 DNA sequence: TGCAGCGTTTGGGACAACAATGAGCAGTTCTTC.

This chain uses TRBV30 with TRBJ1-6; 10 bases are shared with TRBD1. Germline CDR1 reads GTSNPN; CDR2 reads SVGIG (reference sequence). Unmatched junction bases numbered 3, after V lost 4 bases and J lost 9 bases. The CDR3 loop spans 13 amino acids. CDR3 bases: TGTGCCTGGATAAGGGACAGGGGTTCACCCCTCCACTTT. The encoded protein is CAWIRDRGSPLHF.

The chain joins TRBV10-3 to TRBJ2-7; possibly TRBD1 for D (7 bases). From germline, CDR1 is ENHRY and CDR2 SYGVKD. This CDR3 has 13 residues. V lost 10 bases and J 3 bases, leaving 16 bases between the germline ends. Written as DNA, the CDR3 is TGTGCCAGTAGAGCCCAGGGGGGCTACGAGCAGTACTTC. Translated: CASRAQGGYEQYF.

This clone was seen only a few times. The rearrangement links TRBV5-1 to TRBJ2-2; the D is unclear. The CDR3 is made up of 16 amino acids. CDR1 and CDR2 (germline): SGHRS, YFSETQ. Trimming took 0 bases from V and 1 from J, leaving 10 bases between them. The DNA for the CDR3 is TGCGCCAGCAGCTTGGGGGCAAGGGTGAACACCGGGGAGCTGTTTTTT. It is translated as CASSLGARVNTGELFF.

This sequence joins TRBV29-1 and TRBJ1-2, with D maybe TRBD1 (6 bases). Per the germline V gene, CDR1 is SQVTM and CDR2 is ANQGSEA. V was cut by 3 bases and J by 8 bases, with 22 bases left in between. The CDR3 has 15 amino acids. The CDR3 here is CSVDNGTTGSGGYTF. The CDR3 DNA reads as TGCAGCGTTGATAACGGTACTACAGGGAGCGGAGGCTACACCTTC.

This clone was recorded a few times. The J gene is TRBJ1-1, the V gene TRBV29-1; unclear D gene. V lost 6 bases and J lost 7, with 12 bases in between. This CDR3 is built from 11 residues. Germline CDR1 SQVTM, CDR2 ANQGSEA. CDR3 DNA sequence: TGCAGCGTCGCGGAGCAACATGAAGCTTTCTTT. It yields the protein CSVAEQHEAFF.

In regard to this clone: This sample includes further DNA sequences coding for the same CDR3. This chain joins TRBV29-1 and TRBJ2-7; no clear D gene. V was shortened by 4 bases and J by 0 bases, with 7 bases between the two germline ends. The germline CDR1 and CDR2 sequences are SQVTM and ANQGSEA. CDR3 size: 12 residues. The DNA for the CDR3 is TGCAGCGTTGGGGTGAGCTCCTACGAGCAGTACTTC. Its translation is CSVGVSSYEQYF.

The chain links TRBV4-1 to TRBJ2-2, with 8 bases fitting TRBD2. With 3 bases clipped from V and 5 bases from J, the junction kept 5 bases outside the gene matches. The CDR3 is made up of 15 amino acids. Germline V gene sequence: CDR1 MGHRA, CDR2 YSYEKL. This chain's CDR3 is CASSHETSDTGELFF. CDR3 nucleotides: TGCGCCAGCAGCCATGAGACTAGCGATACCGGGGAGCTGTTTTTT.

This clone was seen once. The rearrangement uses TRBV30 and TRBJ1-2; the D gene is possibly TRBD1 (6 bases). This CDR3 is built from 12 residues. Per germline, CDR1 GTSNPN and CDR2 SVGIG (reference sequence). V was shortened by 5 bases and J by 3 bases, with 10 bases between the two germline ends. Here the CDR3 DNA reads TGTGCCTGGGGCAGGGGCGACTATGGCTACACCTTC. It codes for CAWGRGDYGYTF.

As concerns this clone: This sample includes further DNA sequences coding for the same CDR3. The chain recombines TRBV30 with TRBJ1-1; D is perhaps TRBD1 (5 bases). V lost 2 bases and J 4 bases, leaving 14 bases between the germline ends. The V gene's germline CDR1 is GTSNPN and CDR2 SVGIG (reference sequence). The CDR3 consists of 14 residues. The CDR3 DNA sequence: TGTGCCTGGAGTACGGGGCAGGGCGGCACTGAAGCTTTCTTT. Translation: CAWSTGQGGTEAFF. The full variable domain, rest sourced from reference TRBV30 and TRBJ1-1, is SQTIHQWPATLVQPVGSPLSLECTVEGTSNPNLYWYRQAAGRGLQLLFYSVGIGQISSEVPQNLSASRPQDRQFILSSKKLLLSDSGFYLCAWSTGQGGTEAFFGQGTRLTVV.

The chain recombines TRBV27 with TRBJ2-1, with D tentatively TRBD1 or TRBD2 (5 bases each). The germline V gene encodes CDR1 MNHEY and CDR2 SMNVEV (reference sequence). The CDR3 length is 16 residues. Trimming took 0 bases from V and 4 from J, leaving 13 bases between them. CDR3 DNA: TGTGCCAGCAGTTTATCGGCCGGGGACCCATACAATGAGCAGTTCTTC. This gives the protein CASSLSAGDPYNEQFF.

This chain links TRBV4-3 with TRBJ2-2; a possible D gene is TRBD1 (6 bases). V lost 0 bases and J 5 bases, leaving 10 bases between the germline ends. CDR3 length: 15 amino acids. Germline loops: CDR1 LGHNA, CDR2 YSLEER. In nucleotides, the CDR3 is TGCGCCAGCAGCCAAGAAGCACAGGGAACCGGGGAGCTGTTTTTT. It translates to CASSQEAQGTGELFF.

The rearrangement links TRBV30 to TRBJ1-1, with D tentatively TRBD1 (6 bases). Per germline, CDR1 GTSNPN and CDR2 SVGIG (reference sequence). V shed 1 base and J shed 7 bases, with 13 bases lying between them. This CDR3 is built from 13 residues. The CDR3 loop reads CAWSEQGDYEAFF. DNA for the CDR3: TGTGCCTGGAGTGAACAGGGAGACTATGAAGCTTTCTTT.

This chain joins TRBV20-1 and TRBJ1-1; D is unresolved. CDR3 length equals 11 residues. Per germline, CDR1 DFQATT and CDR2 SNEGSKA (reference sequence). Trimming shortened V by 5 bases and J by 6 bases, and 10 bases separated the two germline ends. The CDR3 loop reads CSAQSGPEAFF. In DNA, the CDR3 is TGCAGTGCTCAGTCAGGCCCTGAAGCTTTCTTT.

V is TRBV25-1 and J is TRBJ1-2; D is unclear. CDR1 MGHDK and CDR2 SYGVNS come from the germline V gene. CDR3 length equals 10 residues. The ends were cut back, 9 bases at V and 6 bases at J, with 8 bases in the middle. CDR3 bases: TGTGCCAGTTGGCTTAATGGCTACACCTTC. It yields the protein CASWLNGYTF.